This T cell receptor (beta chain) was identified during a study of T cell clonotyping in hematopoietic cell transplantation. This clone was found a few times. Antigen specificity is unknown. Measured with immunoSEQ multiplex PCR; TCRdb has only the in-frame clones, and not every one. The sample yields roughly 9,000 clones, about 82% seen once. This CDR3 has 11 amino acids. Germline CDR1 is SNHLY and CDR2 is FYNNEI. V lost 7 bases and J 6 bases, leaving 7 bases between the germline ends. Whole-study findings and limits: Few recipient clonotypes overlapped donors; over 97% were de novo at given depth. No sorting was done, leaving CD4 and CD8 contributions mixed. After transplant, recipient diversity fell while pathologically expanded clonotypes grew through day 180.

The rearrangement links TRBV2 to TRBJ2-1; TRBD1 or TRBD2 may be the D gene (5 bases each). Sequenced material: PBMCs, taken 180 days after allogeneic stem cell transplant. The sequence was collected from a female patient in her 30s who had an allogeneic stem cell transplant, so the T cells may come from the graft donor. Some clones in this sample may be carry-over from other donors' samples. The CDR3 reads CASNGGNEQFF. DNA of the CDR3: TGTGCCAGCAATGGGGGCAATGAGCAGTTCTTC.